Below, one T cell receptor (beta chain) is given with its context. This receptor's antigen is unknown. Base qualities were left out, and no much larger clone turns up one base away. To prepare the library, the immunoSEQ multiplex PCR assay was applied. What TCRdb holds here is the immuneACCESS table cut down to in-frame rearrangements. Part of the clones is not present; checked against another copy, under half of the missing clones reflect an unresolved V gene, and the others are unexplained. For this sample there are some 41,000 clones; 85% to 95% appear just once. The top ten clonotypes cover under 0.9% of the sample. These data are taken from a study of ipilimumab plus nivolumab after autologous stem cell transplantation (dated by TCRdb to the early 2020s). A note on the overall study: The median number of doses received by trial patients was 5 for ipilimumab and about eight for nivolumab. High-risk transplant-naive patients and patients relapsing within 3 years of a first autologous transplant were included in the myeloma cohort. The trial enrolled patients with high-risk diffuse large B cell lymphoma, mature T cell lymphoma, or multiple myeloma undergoing autologous transplant. The intent-to-treat population of the trial consisted of approximately 35 patients. Beyond this particular receptor, the publication reports: The authors stated that profiles of the T cell receptor repertoire, regulatory T cell phenotype and gut microbiota provided a biologic rationale for studying this approach further. The authors concluded that combined checkpoint inhibition appeared tolerable when used as consolidation after transplant.

CDR1 and CDR2 are drawn from the germline V gene: SGHTA, FQGTGA. The CDR3 contains 13 residues, cysteine and phenylalanine counted. The CDR3 DNA has 39 bases and is translated from base 1. V lost 5 bases and J lost 5 bases; the stretch between them is 10 bases long. Checkpoint therapy began 14 to 28 days after autologous transplant, with ipilimumab given at 1 mg/kg intravenously on day 1 of selected weeks. The nivolumab dose was 3 mg/kg intravenously, delivered on day 1 of weeks 1, 4, 7, 10, and every two weeks through week 26. The study was a Phase Ib clinical trial testing combined checkpoint inhibition with ipilimumab and nivolumab as consolidation after autologous stem cell transplantation.

The sample consisted of PBMCs, taken in a trial of ipilimumab plus nivolumab as post-transplant consolidation. The source of this sequence is a male donor with multiple myeloma. Recombination connected TRBV7-3 to TRBJ2-1, with no D gene named confidently. The sequenced DNA: TGTGCCAGCAGCCACGTTACAGACAATGAGCAGTTCTTC. Its amino acids are CASSHVTDNEQFF.